This record looks at one TCR beta chain sequence and its context. Its antigen is still unknown. The sample belongs to a study of T cell responses to AZD1222 COVID-19 vaccine. Findings and limits, study-wide: Seropositive AZD1222 recipients at baseline numbered only five to seven. Females outnumbered males among donors, who were mostly white British; clonal diversity was possibly underestimated. Spike-specific TCR repertoires showed rising breadth and depth after two AZD1222 doses. A reported finding is that nearly half of spike-specific TCRs target unmutated variant regions.

Germline values: CDR1 MGHRA, CDR2 YSYEKL. V was pared by 3 bases and J by 1 base, with 15 bases between. The CDR3 contains 16 residues. Some clones are missing from TCRdb's copy, which holds only in-frame ones; the method was immunoSEQ multiplex PCR. The sample carries 180,000 or so clones, about 93% recorded once. The chain employs TRBV4-1 and TRBJ1-1; D remains unclear. This specimen was peripheral blood, taken on day 0 of AZD1222 vaccination. The receptor was derived from an adult in good health. The chain's CDR3 is CASSQSWVTRNTEAFF. The CDR3 DNA follows: TGCGCCAGCAGCCAGTCGTGGGTAACGCGGAACACTGAAGCTTTCTTT.